These 15 T cell receptor beta chains came from one sample sequenced in a study of cytomegalovirus exposure and HLA in healthy donors. 60 Vbeta and 13 Jbeta primers were used in PCR. The repertoire was sequenced with immunoSEQ multiplex PCR; TCRdb's copy has only in-frame clones and lacks some. The data hold 150,000 to 200,000 clones, with more than 70% observed a single time. What was sequenced was PBMCs. These receptors came from a male donor in good health and CMV-seronegative.

The chain couples TRBV6-1 to TRBJ1-4; a weak D match, TRBD1 (5 bases). V was cut by 6 bases and J by 4 bases, with 15 bases left in between. The CDR3 covers 15 residues. Looked up from germline, CDR1 is MNHNS and CDR2 is SASEGT. CDR3 protein: CASSAMGGGNEKLFF. The CDR3 nucleotides read TGTGCCAGCAGCGCCATGGGCGGGGGTAATGAAAAACTGTTTTTT.

This clone occurred a few times. CDR3 region: CASRGGGGSGELFF. In DNA form, the CDR3 reads TGTGCCAGCAGAGGAGGCGGGGGGTCCGGGGAGCTGTTTTTT. This rearrangement joins TRBV25-1 to TRBJ2-2; 8 nucleotides align to TRBD2. V lost 6 bases, J lost 6 bases, and 6 bases stayed unmatched. Germline CDR1 MGHDK, CDR2 SYGVNS. CDR3 length: 14 residues.

The V and J genes are TRBV15 and TRBJ2-7, with 7 bases aligning to TRBD1. The CDR3 is made up of 16 amino acids. Unmatched junction bases numbered 7, after V lost 1 base and J lost 1 base. Germline V lookup: CDR1 LNHNV, CDR2 YYDKDF (reference sequence). The CDR3 spells CATSRAGTAYSYEQYF. In nucleotides, the CDR3 is TGTGCCACCAGCAGAGCGGGGACAGCCTATTCCTACGAGCAGTACTTC.

The table lists this clone with a few counts. The same CDR3 arises from other DNA sequences in this sample as well. The chain has TRBV7-9 and TRBJ1-5; 11 nucleotides line up with TRBD1. Losses at the gene ends were 3 bases for V and 6 bases for J; bases not matched to a gene: 1. This CDR3 is built from 14 residues. Germline V gene sequence: CDR1 SEHNR, CDR2 FQNEAQ (reference sequence). CDR3 sequence: CASSLGQGGQPQHF. Here the CDR3 DNA reads TGTGCCAGCAGCTTGGGACAGGGGGGTCAGCCCCAGCATTTT.

The gene calls are TRBV21-1 and TRBJ2-3; the tabulated D call, TRBD1, remains unverified against the DNA. TRBV21-1 is labeled a pseudogene. The CDR3 consists of 20 residues. Here the CDR3 reads CASSISRDRGPRVSTDTQYF. CDR3 nucleotides: TGTGCCAGCAGCATCTCCCGGGACAGGGGGCCACGGGTGAGCACAGATACGCAGTATTTT.

The chain is built from TRBV7-2 and TRBJ2-2; D is undetermined. This CDR3 has 14 amino acids. CDR1 SGHTA and CDR2 FQGNSA come from the germline V gene. Trimming took off 5 bases at V and 2 bases at J, with 9 bases between the two ends. The CDR3 loop is CASSARLNTGELFF. The DNA for the CDR3 is TGTGCCAGCAGCGCCCGACTTAACACCGGGGAGCTGTTTTTT.

This clone has only a few counts. This chain uses TRBV10-1 with TRBJ2-5, with D tentatively TRBD1 (5 bases). Germline V lookup: CDR1 WNHNN, CDR2 SYGVQD (reference sequence). The CDR3 has 12 residues. The V end lost 8 bases, the J end lost 2 bases, and 9 bases lay between the germline ends. CDR3 nucleotides: TGCGCCAGCCTACAGGAACAAGAGACCCAGTACTTC. Its protein product is CASLQEQETQYF.

The chain has TRBV28 and TRBJ2-3, with TRBD2 identical over 10 bases. The trim removed 11 bases at V and 2 bases at J, leaving 7 bases unmatched. The CDR3 length is 14 residues. Germline-derived CDR1 and CDR2 are MDHEN and SYDVKM. The CDR3 sequence is CAGKREGLTDTQYF. CDR3 in DNA: TGTGCCGGAAAGCGGGAGGGACTCACAGATACGCAGTATTTT.

This clone was found a few times. The chain's CDR3 is CASSFLGGETQYF. CDR3 DNA: TGTGCCAGCAGCTTTCTTGGGGGGGAGACCCAGTACTTC. The chain couples TRBV5-6 to TRBJ2-5; a weak D match, TRBD2 (6 bases). The CDR3 totals 13 residues. The V gene's germline CDR1 is SGHDT and CDR2 YYEEEE. Trimming removed 2 bases at V and 5 bases at J, with 10 bases between.

The V gene is TRBV28, the J gene TRBJ1-2; 8 bases map to TRBD1. V lost 1 base to trimming and J lost 7 bases; unmatched junction nucleotides: 5. Germline V gene lookup returns CDR1 MDHEN and CDR2 SYDVKM. The CDR3 extends over 14 amino acids. CDR3 DNA: TGTGCCAGCAGTTTATTGTTGGACAGGGTTGGCTACACCTTC. Translating it yields CASSLLLDRVGYTF.

This clone was counted ten times or more. This chain joins TRBV6-1 and TRBJ2-3, with 8 bases that match TRBD2. This CDR3 spans 17 amino acids. The germline gives CDR1 MNHNS, CDR2 SASEGT. V lost 2 bases, J lost 7 bases, and 14 bases stayed unmatched. CDR3 in DNA: TGTGCCAGCAGTGAACCTTTGGCGGGAGGCGAACCGTATACGCAGTATTTT. Translating gives CASSEPLAGGEPYTQYF.

The CDR3 bases are TGTGCCAGTCGGGGAGGGGCCCAGCCCCAGCATTTT. It is translated as CASRGGAQPQHF. The V gene is TRBV6-1, the J gene TRBJ1-5; TRBD1 is a possible D gene (5 bases). Germline-derived CDR1 and CDR2 are MNHNS and SASEGT. Trimming removed 9 bases from V and 7 bases from J, with 13 bases in between. This CDR3 comprises 12 residues.

J is TRBJ2-3 and V is TRBV29-1, with D hard to call. Trimming took 5 bases from V and 1 from J, leaving 10 bases between them. Germline V gene data show CDR1 as SQVTM and CDR2 as ANQGSEA. The CDR3 has 13 residues. CDR3 loop: CSVRSSGTDTQYF. The CDR3 bases are TGCAGCGTTCGATCTTCGGGCACAGATACGCAGTATTTT.

In this sample, this clone turned up once. V gene TRBV19 combines with J gene TRBJ2-7, with a possible D match to TRBD2 (5 bases). Looked up from germline, CDR1 is LNHDA and CDR2 is SQIVND (reference sequence). The V gene lost 9 bases and the J gene lost 4 bases, with 16 bases spanning the gap. The CDR3 runs 13 residues. CDR3 bases: TGTGCCAGCAGGAGGACGGGAATGTACGAGCAGTACTTC. Residues: CASRRTGMYEQYF.

There are a few counts of this clone. The chain joins TRBV4-3 to TRBJ2-5; 7 bases match TRBD2. The J call may be faulty, since TRBJ2-7 better matches the DNA end. The CDR3 consists of 16 residues. Germline lookup yields CDR1 LGHNA and CDR2 YSLEER. As DNA, the CDR3 is TGCGCCAGCAGCCCCCAGTGGCCTAGCGGATACTACGAGCAGTACTTC. It codes for CASSPQWPSGYYEQYF.